This TCR beta chain was identified during a study of T cell repertoires in cytomegalovirus infection. About the research overall: Recently identified HLA-C-restricted CMV epitopes were among the peptides used. Public TCR beta signatures indicated both CMV infection and matching HLA type.

With respect to this clonotype: The target antigen is unknown.

Trimming removed 6 bases from V and 1 base from J; junction bases left unmatched: 5. This CDR3 has 15 amino acids. Germline assignment: CDR1 SGHVS and CDR2 FNYEAQ. TCRdb re-derived calls from the reads in MiXCR, one entry per CDR3 protein. The sample records some 920,000 distinct CDR3 sequences, 30% to 40% being singletons. Study results and caveats: The ex vivo response showed dominance by HLA-C-restricted CMV-specific TCR beta clonotypes. Summed frequency of public TCR beta families distinguished CMV carriers with the relevant HLA.

The receptor's source is a human donor in good health (CMV status not recorded). Some clones in this sample may be carry-over from other donors' samples. This chain joins TRBV7-6 and TRBJ2-3; 9 bases match TRBD1. The source was cultured CD8+ T cells from PBMCs, collected from culture after CMV antigen stimulation. The DNA of the CDR3 is TGTGCCAGCAGTATCAGGACAGGGGGCACAGATACGCAGTATTTT. It yields the protein CASSIRTGGTDTQYF.